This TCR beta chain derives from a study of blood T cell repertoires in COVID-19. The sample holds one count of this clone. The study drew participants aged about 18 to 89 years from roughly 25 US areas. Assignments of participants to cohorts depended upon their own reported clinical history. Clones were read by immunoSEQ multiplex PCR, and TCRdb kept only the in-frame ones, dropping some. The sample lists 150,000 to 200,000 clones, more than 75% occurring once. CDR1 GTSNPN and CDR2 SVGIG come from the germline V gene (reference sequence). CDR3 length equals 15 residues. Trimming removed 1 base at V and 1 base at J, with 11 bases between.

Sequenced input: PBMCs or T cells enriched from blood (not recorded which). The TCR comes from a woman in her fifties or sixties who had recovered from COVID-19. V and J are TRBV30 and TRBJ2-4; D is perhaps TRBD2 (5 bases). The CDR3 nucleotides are TGTGCCTGGAGTGGTAAGGGAGTGGCCAAAAACATTCAGTACTTC. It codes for CAWSGKGVAKNIQYF. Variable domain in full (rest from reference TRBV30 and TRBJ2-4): SQTIHQWPATLVQPVGSPLSLECTVEGTSNPNLYWYRQAAGRGLQLLFYSVGIGQISSEVPQNLSASRPQDRQFILSSKKLLLSDSGFYLCAWSGKGVAKNIQYFGAGTRLSVL.